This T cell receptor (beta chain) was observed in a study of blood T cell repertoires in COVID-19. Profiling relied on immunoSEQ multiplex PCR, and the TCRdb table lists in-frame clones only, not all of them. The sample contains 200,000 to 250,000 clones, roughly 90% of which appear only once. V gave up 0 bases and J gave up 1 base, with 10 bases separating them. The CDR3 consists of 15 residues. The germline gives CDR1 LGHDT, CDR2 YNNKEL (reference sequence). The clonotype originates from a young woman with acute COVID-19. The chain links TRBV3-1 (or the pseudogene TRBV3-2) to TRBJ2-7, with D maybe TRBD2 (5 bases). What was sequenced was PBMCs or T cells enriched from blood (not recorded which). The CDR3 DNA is TGTGCCAGCAGCCAAGACTTAGGACTTTCCTACGAGCAGTACTTC. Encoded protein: CASSQDLGLSYEQYF.